One sample yielded the 26 T cell receptor beta chains listed below, sequenced in a study of shared clonotypes between healthy human individuals. Some clones are missing from TCRdb's copy, which holds only in-frame ones; the method was immunoSEQ multiplex PCR. The sample lists around 1,000,000 clones, roughly 77% occurring once. Source material: memory CD4+ T cells from PBMCs. Subset noted: CD45RA-negative fraction. Receptor source: a man younger than 35 in good health. Some clones in this sample may be carry-over from other donors' samples.

Details on this clone: One base away lies a much larger clone, so this may be a sequencing read error. In DNA form, the CDR3 reads TGTGCCAGCAGCTTGAACTACGAGCAGTACTTC. Its translation is CASSLNYEQYF. The gene calls are TRBV5-4 and TRBJ2-7; D ambiguous. This CDR3 comprises 11 residues. Germline V CDR1 and CDR2: SGHNT, YYREEE (reference sequence). The V end lost 1 base, the J end lost 3 bases, and 2 bases lay between the germline ends.

The chain couples TRBV6-6 to TRBJ2-7; perhaps D is TRBD1 or TRBD2 (6 bases each). Germline CDR1 is MNHNY and CDR2 is SVGAGI (reference sequence). The CDR3 sequence is 16 residues long. V gave up 0 bases and J gave up 0 bases, with 12 bases separating them. The CDR3 bases are TGTGCCAGCAGTTACTCGGGGGCGGGAAGCTCCTACGAGCAGTACTTC. Amino acid sequence: CASSYSGAGSSYEQYF.

This clone was detected a few times. This rearrangement joins TRBV5-1 to TRBJ1-3; D call uncertain. CDR1 and CDR2 (germline): SGHRS, YFSETQ. This CDR3 has 17 residues. Trimming cost V 4 bases and J 0 bases, with 17 bases left between them. The CDR3 sequence: CASSATIGTPSGNTIYF. CDR3 in DNA: TGCGCCAGCAGCGCTACTATTGGCACCCCCTCTGGAAACACCATATATTTT.

The chain uses TRBV28 and TRBJ1-1, with D tentatively TRBD1 (5 bases). With 8 bases removed from V and 0 bases from J, the gap between germline ends came to 13 bases. Looked up from germline, CDR1 is MDHEN and CDR2 is SYDVKM. There are 14 residues in the CDR3. The CDR3 DNA sequence: TGTGCCAGCCGGTGGGGCAGCTTGAACACTGAAGCTTTCTTT. This gives the protein CASRWGSLNTEAFF.

The gene calls are TRBV28 and TRBJ1-3; D is uncertain. The CDR3 is made up of 15 amino acids. Between the trimmed V and J ends, which lost 6 bases and 3 bases, there was a span of 15 bases. Per germline, CDR1 MDHEN and CDR2 SYDVKM. The CDR3 region is CASRDPSGDGNTIYF. For the CDR3, the DNA is TGTGCCAGCAGAGACCCCTCGGGCGATGGAAACACCATATATTTT.

V usage is TRBV7-2 and J usage is TRBJ2-3; TRBD2 matches 10 bases. Germline V CDR1 and CDR2: SGHTA, FQGNSA. This CDR3 contains 17 residues. V dropped 5 bases and J dropped 1; count of bases not matched to a gene: 9. DNA of the CDR3: TGTGCCAGCAGCATGACCCCTAGCGGGAGCGGCACAGATACGCAGTATTTT. Amino acids: CASSMTPSGSGTDTQYF.

The chain's CDR3 is CASGQPSNEKLFF. The DNA of the CDR3 is TGTGCCAGTGGACAGCCCTCTAATGAAAAACTGTTTTTT. The chain employs TRBV28 and TRBJ1-4, with D possibly matching TRBD1 (6 bases). This CDR3 is built from 13 residues. Trimming took off 9 bases at V and 3 bases at J, with 11 bases between the two ends. The germline gives CDR1 MDHEN, CDR2 SYDVKM.

J is TRBJ2-5 and V is TRBV11-2; D remains unclear. V was cut by 1 base and J by 7 bases, with 7 bases left in between. The CDR3 has 12 amino acids. Germline V CDR1 and CDR2: SGHAT, FQNNGV. The CDR3 nucleotides read TGTGCCAGCAGCTTAGGGGATTTGACCCAGTACTTC. Its protein product is CASSLGDLTQYF.

J is TRBJ1-1 and V is TRBV5-1, with D perhaps matching TRBD1 (6 bases). The CDR3 has 15 amino acids. Trimming stripped 3 bases from V and 5 bases from J, with 17 bases between. Looked up from germline, CDR1 is SGHRS and CDR2 is YFSETQ. Here the CDR3 reads CASSYLTGLDTEAFF. The CDR3 bases are TGCGCCAGCAGCTACTTAACAGGGTTGGATACTGAAGCTTTCTTT.

This clone came up once. This rearrangement joins TRBV29-1 to TRBJ2-1; TRBD2 aligns across 8 bases. V lost 7 bases and J lost 6; bases outside the gene matches: 14. The CDR3 has 15 amino acids. CDR1 and CDR2 (germline): SQVTM, ANQGSEA. The CDR3 loop is CSGSVREGLGNEQFF. The CDR3, as DNA: TGCAGCGGAAGTGTACGGGAGGGCCTCGGCAATGAGCAGTTCTTC.

Concerning this clone: Just one base apart from a much larger clone, this may be a read error. V gene TRBV11-3 combines with J gene TRBJ2-7; D not resolved. With 3 bases removed from V and 6 bases from J, the gap between germline ends came to 9 bases. The CDR3 sequence is 12 residues long. Germline CDR1 is SGHNT and CDR2 is YENEEA. CDR3 nucleotides: TGTGCCAGCAGCTTGGTCCCCGGCGAGCAGTACTTC. It specifies CASSLVPGEQYF.

V usage is TRBV29-1 and J usage is TRBJ2-2; 10 nucleotides line up with TRBD1. Germline V gives CDR1 SQVTM, CDR2 ANQGSEA. Trimming took 6 bases from V and 3 from J; bases not matched to a gene: 1. This CDR3 comprises 13 residues. In nucleotides, the CDR3 is TGCAGCGTGGGACAGGGGCACACCGGGGAGCTGTTTTTT. This codes for CSVGQGHTGELFF.

CDR3 nucleotides: TGTGCCATCAGTGAGGCAGGGGGAGATCAGCCCCAGCATTTT. This translates into CAISEAGGDQPQHF. V usage is TRBV10-3 and J usage is TRBJ1-5; TRBD1 aligns across 7 bases. This CDR3 comprises 14 residues. V shed 2 bases and J 5 bases; nucleotides not matched to a gene: 3. Germline assignment: CDR1 ENHRY and CDR2 SYGVKD.

This clone was detected once. The rearrangement links TRBV10-3 to TRBJ2-1, with TRBD2 identical over 13 bases. J lost 7 bases, V lost 10 bases, and 10 bases had no gene match. Germline assignment: CDR1 ENHRY and CDR2 SYGVKD. The CDR3 is 15 residues long. CDR3 sequence reads: CATSLGLAGVNEQFF. CDR3 bases: TGTGCCACCAGCCTCGGACTAGCGGGAGTTAATGAGCAGTTCTTC.

The chain combines TRBV15 with TRBJ1-5; D not resolved. The V end lost 5 bases, the J end lost 3 bases, and 8 bases lay between the germline ends. Germline V gene lookup returns CDR1 LNHNV and CDR2 YYDKDF (reference sequence). The CDR3 spans 13 residues. CDR3 DNA sequence: TGTGCCACCAGCTCCGTGTCCAATCAGCCCCAGCATTTT. This sequence encodes CATSSVSNQPQHF.

This chain joins TRBV5-1 and TRBJ2-3, with TRBD1 matching over 7 bases. With V trimmed by 3 bases and J by 1 base, 5 bases remained unmatched. Germline V lookup: CDR1 SGHRS, CDR2 YFSETQ. The CDR3 has 15 residues. The CDR3 spells CASSSIGQGTDTQYF. The CDR3 coding sequence is TGCGCCAGCAGCTCGATCGGACAGGGCACAGATACGCAGTATTTT.

The rearrangement uses TRBV28 and TRBJ2-2; D gene ambiguous. Germline assignment: CDR1 MDHEN and CDR2 SYDVKM. The CDR3 has 14 residues. The V end lost 4 bases, the J end lost 4 bases, and 10 bases lay between the germline ends. This CDR3 is CASSWSLITGELFF. CDR3 coding DNA: TGTGCCAGCAGTTGGTCACTGATCACCGGGGAGCTGTTTTTT. Full variable domain (remainder filled in from reference TRBV28 and TRBJ2-2): DVKVTQSSRYLVKRTGEKVFLECVQDMDHENMFWYRQDPGLGLRLIYFSYDVKMKEKGDIPEGYSVSREKKERFSLILESASTNQTSMYLCASSWSLITGELFFGEGSRLTVL.

The chain uses TRBV7-2 and TRBJ1-4, with 9 bases that match TRBD1. Germline-derived CDR1 and CDR2 are SGHTA and FQGNSA. The V and J ends lost 5 bases and 7 bases, in that order; junction bases with no gene match: 5. CDR3 length: 14 amino acids. CDR3 nucleotide sequence: TGTGCCAGCAGCCGGGGGACAGGGTCTGAAAAACTGTTTTTT. This codes for CASSRGTGSEKLFF.

The CDR3 DNA reads TGTGCCAGCAGCTTCAGTGAGCGGCCCCAGCATTTT. It specifies CASSFSERPQHF. The chain joins TRBV28 to TRBJ1-5; no definite D call. V was trimmed by 6 bases and J by 9 bases, leaving 12 bases between them. This CDR3 is built from 12 residues. Germline loops: CDR1 MDHEN, CDR2 SYDVKM. The whole variable domain, filled in from reference TRBV28 and TRBJ1-5, reads DVKVTQSSRYLVKRTGEKVFLECVQDMDHENMFWYRQDPGLGLRLIYFSYDVKMKEKGDIPEGYSVSREKKERFSLILESASTNQTSMYLCASSFSERPQHFGDGTRLSIL.

This chain links TRBV7-6 with TRBJ2-1; 7 nucleotides match TRBD1. The CDR3 is 16 amino acids. V shed 5 bases, J shed 6 bases, and the junction held 13 bases outside the gene matches. The germline CDR1 and CDR2 sequences are SGHVS and FNYEAQ. CDR3 in amino acids: CASSGPGQQRGNEQFF. The CDR3 bases are TGTGCCAGCAGCGGGCCGGGACAGCAAAGAGGCAATGAGCAGTTCTTC.

The gene calls are TRBV9 and TRBJ1-2; possibly TRBD1 for D (6 bases). V was pared by 0 bases and J by 6 bases, with 12 bases between. Germline loops: CDR1 SGDLS, CDR2 YYNGEE. The CDR3 is 14 residues long. The CDR3, as DNA: TGTGCCAGCAGCGTAGATCGGGGGCGGCATGGCTACACCTTC. Translating it yields CASSVDRGRHGYTF.

The DNA for the CDR3 is TGTGCCAGCAGTTACTCGAGGTCCGTCACTGAAGCTTTCTTT. Amino acid sequence: CASSYSRSVTEAFF. V usage is TRBV6-6 and J usage is TRBJ1-1; no firm D call. This CDR3 is 14 amino acids long. The germline CDR1 and CDR2 sequences are MNHNY and SVGAGI (reference sequence). Trimming shortened V by 0 bases and J by 4 bases, and 9 bases separated the two germline ends.

Points on this clone: Other nucleotide sequences in the sample specify the same CDR3. The chain employs TRBV7-2 and TRBJ2-5; no firm D call. The V gene's germline CDR1 is SGHTA and CDR2 FQGNSA. The CDR3 runs to 14 residues. Deletions cut 1 base from V and 5 bases from J, with 11 bases between. The CDR3 DNA reads TGTGCCAGCAGCTTAGGTGGTGGGAAGGAGACCCAGTACTTC. Its protein product is CASSLGGGKETQYF.

The chain uses TRBV6-5 and TRBJ2-5; weak D call: TRBD2 (7 bases). The CDR3 spans 15 residues. The V end lost 4 bases, the J end lost 5 bases, and 17 bases lay between the germline ends. Germline CDR1 MNHEY, CDR2 SVGAGI. CDR3 sequence: CASSSSGGRSETQYF. In nucleotides, the CDR3 is TGTGCCAGCAGTTCCTCCGGGGGGCGGTCGGAGACCCAGTACTTC.

V and J are TRBV9 and TRBJ2-3; 14 bases match TRBD2. Germline V CDR1 and CDR2: SGDLS, YYNGEE. Trimming took 4 bases from V and 6 from J; bases not matched to a gene: 16. The CDR3 covers 19 residues. The CDR3 protein is CASSSILTRGLAGVDTQYF. The CDR3 coding sequence is TGTGCCAGCAGCTCAATTCTTACGAGGGGACTAGCGGGAGTCGATACGCAGTATTTT.

This clone was recorded a few times. This sequence joins TRBV4-2 and TRBJ1-5; D not certain. Per the germline V gene, CDR1 is LGHNA and CDR2 is YNFKEQ. V shed 6 bases and J shed 5 bases, with 14 bases lying between them. This CDR3 is built from 14 residues. CDR3 amino acids: CASSVDWSDQPQHF. DNA for the CDR3: TGTGCCAGCAGTGTGGACTGGTCGGATCAGCCCCAGCATTTT.